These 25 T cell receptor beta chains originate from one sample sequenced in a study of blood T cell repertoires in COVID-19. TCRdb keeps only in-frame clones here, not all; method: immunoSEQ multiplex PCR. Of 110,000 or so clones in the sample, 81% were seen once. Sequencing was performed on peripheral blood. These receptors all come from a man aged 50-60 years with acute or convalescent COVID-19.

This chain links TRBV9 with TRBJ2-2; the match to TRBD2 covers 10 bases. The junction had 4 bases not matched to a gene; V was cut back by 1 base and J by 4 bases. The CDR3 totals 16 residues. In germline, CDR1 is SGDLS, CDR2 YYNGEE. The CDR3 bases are TGTGCCAGCAGCGTAAATCCTAGCGGGGGCACCGGGGAGCTGTTTTTT. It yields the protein CASSVNPSGGTGELFF. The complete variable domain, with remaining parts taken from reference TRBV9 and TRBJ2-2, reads DSGVTQTPKHLITATGQRVTLRCSPRSGDLSVYWYQQSLDQGLQFLIQYYNGEERAKGNILERFSAQQFPDLHSELNLSSLELGDSALYFCASSVNPSGGTGELFFGEGSRLTVL.

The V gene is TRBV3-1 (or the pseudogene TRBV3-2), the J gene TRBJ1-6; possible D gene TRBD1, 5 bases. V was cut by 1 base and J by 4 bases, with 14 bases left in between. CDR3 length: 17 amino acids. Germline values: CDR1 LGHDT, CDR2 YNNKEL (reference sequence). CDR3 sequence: CASSQGGAGLYNSPLHF. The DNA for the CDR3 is TGTGCCAGCAGCCAAGGAGGCGCGGGACTTTATAATTCACCCCTCCACTTT.

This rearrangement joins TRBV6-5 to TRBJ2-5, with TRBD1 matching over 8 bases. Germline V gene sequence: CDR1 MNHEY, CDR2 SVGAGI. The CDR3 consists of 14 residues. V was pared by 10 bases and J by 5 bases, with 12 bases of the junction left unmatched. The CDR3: CATQGQGTRETQYF. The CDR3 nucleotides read TGTGCCACCCAAGGACAGGGAACGAGGGAGACCCAGTACTTC.

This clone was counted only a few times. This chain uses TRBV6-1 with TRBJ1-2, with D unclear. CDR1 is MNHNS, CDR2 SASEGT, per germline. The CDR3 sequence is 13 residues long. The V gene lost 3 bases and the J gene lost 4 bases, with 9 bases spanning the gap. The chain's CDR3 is CASSDRRGYGYTF. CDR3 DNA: TGTGCCAGCAGTGATCGACGGGGCTATGGCTACACCTTC.

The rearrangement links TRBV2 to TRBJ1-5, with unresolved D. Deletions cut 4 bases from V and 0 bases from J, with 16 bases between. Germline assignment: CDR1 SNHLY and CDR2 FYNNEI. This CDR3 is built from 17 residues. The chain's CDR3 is CASSGVASEASNQPQHF. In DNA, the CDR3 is TGTGCCAGCAGTGGAGTAGCCTCCGAGGCTAGCAATCAGCCCCAGCATTTT.

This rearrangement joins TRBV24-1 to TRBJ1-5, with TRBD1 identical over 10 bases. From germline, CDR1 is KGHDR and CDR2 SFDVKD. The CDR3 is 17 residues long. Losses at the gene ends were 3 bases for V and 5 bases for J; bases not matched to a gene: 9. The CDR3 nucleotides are TGTGCCACCAGTGATGGACCGGGACAGGGGTTCCATCAGCCCCAGCATTTT. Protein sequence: CATSDGPGQGFHQPQHF.

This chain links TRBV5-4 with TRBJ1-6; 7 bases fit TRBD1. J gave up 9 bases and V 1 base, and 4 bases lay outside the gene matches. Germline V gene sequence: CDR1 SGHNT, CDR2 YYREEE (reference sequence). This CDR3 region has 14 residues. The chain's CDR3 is CASSLTGASSPLHF. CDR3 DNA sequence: TGTGCCAGCAGCTTGACAGGGGCTAGTTCACCCCTCCACTTT.

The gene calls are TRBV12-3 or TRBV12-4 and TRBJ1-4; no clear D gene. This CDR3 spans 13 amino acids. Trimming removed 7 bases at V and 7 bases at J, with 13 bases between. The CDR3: CASNFRVGEKLFF. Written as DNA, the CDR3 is TGTGCCAGCAATTTCCGGGTGGGTGAAAAACTGTTTTTT.

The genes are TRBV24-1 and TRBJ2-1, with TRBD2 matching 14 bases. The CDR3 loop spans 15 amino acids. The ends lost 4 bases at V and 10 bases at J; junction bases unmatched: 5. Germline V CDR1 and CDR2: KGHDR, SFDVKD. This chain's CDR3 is CATSDLTSGGAEQFF. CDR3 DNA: TGTGCCACCAGTGACTTGACTAGCGGGGGGGCAGAGCAGTTCTTC.

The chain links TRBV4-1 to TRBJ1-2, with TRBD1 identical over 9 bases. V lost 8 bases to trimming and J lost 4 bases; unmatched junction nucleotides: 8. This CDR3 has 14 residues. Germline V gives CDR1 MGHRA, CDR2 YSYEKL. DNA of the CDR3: TGCGCCAGCTCTGAGAAGGACAGGGGCTATGGCTACACCTTC. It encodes CASSEKDRGYGYTF.

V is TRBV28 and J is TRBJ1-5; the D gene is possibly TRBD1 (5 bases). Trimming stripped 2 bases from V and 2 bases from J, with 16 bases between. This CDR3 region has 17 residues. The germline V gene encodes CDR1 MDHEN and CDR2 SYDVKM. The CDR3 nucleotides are TGTGCCAGCAGTTTAGTATACGGCCAGGGCGGCAATCAGCCCCAGCATTTT. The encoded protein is CASSLVYGQGGNQPQHF.

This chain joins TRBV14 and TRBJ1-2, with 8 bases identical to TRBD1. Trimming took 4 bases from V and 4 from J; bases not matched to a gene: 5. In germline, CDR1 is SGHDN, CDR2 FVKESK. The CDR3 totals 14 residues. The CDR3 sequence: CASSPWTGPYGYTF. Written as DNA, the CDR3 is TGTGCCAGCAGCCCGTGGACAGGGCCCTATGGCTACACCTTC.

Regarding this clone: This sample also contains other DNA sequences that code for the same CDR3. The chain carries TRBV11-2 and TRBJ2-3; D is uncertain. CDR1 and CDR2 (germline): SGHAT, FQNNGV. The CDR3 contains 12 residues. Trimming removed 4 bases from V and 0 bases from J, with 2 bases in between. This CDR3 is CASSSSTDTQYF. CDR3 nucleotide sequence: TGTGCCAGCAGCTCTAGCACAGATACGCAGTATTTT. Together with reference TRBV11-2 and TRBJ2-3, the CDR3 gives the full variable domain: EAGVAQSPRYKIIEKRQSVAFWCNPISGHATLYWYQQILGQGPKLLIQFQNNGVVDDSQLPKDRFSAERLKGVDSTLKIQPAKLEDSAVYLCASSSSTDTQYFGPGTRLTVL.

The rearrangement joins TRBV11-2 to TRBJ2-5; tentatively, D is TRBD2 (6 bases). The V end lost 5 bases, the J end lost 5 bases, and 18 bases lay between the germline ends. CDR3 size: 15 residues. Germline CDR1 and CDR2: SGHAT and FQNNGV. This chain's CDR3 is CASSRSWGEKETQYF. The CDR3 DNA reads TGTGCCAGCAGCCGAAGTTGGGGGGAGAAGGAGACCCAGTACTTC. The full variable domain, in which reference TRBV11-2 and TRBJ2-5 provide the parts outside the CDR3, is EAGVAQSPRYKIIEKRQSVAFWCNPISGHATLYWYQQILGQGPKLLIQFQNNGVVDDSQLPKDRFSAERLKGVDSTLKIQPAKLEDSAVYLCASSRSWGEKETQYFGPGTRLLVL.

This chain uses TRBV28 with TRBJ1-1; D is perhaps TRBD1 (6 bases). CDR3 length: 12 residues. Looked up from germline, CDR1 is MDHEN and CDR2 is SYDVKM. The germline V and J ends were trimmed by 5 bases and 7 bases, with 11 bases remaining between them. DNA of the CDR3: TGTGCCAGCAGTAGCCTACAGGGTGAAGCTTTCTTT. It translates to CASSSLQGEAFF.

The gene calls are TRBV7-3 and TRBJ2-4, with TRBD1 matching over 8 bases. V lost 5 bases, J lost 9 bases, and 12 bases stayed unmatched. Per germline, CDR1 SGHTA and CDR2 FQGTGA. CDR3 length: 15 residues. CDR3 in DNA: TGTGCCAGCAGCCCCACGGCAGGGGGCGGTGGCATTCAGTACTTC. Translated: CASSPTAGGGGIQYF. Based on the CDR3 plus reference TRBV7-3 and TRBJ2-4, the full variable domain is GAGVSQTPSNKVTEKGKYVELRCDPISGHTALYWYRQSLGQGPEFLIYFQGTGAADDSGLPNDRFFAVRPEGSVSTLKIQRTERGDSAVYLCASSPTAGGGGIQYFGAGTRLSVL.

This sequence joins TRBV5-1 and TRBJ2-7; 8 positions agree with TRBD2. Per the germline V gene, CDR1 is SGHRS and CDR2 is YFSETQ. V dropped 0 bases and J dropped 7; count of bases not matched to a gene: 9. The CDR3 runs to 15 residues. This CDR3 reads CASSLGAGVVLEQYV. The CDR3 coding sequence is TGCGCCAGCAGCTTGGGAGCGGGGGTCGTATTGGAGCAGTACGTC.

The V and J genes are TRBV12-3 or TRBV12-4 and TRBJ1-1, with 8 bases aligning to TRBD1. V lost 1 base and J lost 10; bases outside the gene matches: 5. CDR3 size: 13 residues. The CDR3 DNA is TGTGCCAGCAGTTTAGAGACAGGGGTGATAGCTTTCTTT. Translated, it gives CASSLETGVIAFF.

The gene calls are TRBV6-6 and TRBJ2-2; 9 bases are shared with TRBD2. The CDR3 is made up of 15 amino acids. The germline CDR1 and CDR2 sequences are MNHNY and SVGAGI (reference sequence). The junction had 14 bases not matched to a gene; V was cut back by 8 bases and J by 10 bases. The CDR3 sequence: CASSSRIAGEEELFF. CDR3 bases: TGTGCCAGCTCTTCGCGAATAGCGGGGGAGGAGGAGCTGTTTTTT.

CDR3 in DNA: TGCGCCAGCATACGGAGGGGGCAGGACCAAGAGACCCAGTACTTC. Protein product: CASIRRGQDQETQYF. The rearrangement links TRBV23-1 to TRBJ2-5; a weak D match, TRBD1 (7 bases). TRBV23-1 has ORF status, its function being uncertain. V was cut by 7 bases and J by 0 bases, with 15 bases left in between. The length of the CDR3 is 15 residues.

CDR3 nucleotides: TGCGCCAGCAGCTTGGCCAGCGGGGTTAACACCGGGGAGCTGTTTTTT. Translation gives CASSLASGVNTGELFF. V and J are TRBV5-1 and TRBJ2-2, with 7 bases that match TRBD2. Germline loops: CDR1 SGHRS, CDR2 YFSETQ. Trimming cost V 0 bases and J 2 bases; bases outside gene matches: 4. The CDR3 is made up of 16 amino acids.

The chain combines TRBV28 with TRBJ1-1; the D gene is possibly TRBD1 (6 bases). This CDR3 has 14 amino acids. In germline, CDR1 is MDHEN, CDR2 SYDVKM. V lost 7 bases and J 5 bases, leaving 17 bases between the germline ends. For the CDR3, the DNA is TGTGCCAGCACCATAGGTGGGGGCCCGACTGAAGCTTTCTTT. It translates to CASTIGGGPTEAFF.

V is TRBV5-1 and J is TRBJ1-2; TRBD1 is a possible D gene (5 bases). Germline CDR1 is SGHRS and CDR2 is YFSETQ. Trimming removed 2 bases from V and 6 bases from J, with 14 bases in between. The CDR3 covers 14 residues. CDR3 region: CASSFGGDLNGYTF. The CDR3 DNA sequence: TGCGCCAGCAGCTTTGGAGGGGACCTCAATGGCTACACCTTC. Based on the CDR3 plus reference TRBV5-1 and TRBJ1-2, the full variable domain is KAGVTQTPRYLIKTRGQQVTLSCSPISGHRSVSWYQQTPGQGLQFLFEYFSETQRNKGNFPGRFSGRQFSNSRSEMNVSTLELGDSALYLCASSFGGDLNGYTFGSGTRLTVV.

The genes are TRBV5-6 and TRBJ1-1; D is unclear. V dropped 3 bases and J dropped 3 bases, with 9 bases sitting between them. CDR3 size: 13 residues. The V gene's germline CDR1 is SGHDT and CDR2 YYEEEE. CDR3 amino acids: CASSSTDHTEAFF. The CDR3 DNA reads TGTGCCAGCAGCTCAACAGACCACACTGAAGCTTTCTTT.

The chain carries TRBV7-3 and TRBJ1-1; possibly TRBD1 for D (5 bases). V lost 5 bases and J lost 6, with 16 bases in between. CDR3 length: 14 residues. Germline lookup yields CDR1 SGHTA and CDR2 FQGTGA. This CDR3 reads CASSRGLARAEAFF. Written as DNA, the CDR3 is TGTGCCAGCAGCAGGGGACTCGCGAGGGCTGAAGCTTTCTTT.